This T cell receptor beta chain originates from a study of OX40 agonist ivuxolimab in advanced cancers. The V end lost 5 bases, the J end lost 10 bases, and 15 bases lay between the germline ends. CDR1 SGHAT and CDR2 FQNNGV come from the germline V gene. The CDR3 loop spans 13 amino acids. The assay was immunoSEQ multiplex PCR, and TCRdb's table has in-frame clones only and misses some. The repertoire holds fewer than 85,000 clones, with over 70% as singletons. The receptor comes from an adult with an advanced solid tumor such as melanoma, head and neck, liver or kidney cancer. Here the sequenced sample was CD4+ or CD8+ T cells sorted from blood, taken in a trial of the OX40 agonist ivuxolimab. J is TRBJ2-1 and V is TRBV11-2, with D maybe TRBD2 (5 bases). The CDR3 spells CASSPRTVAEQFF. The DNA for the CDR3 is TGTGCCAGCAGCCCAAGGACTGTGGCCGAGCAGTTCTTC.